This TCR beta chain derives from a study of cytomegalovirus exposure and HLA in healthy donors. With respect to this clone: The antigen is unknown.

The PCR ran on 60 Vbeta and 13 Jbeta primers. TCRdb's table, derived via immunoSEQ multiplex PCR, lists solely in-frame clones and lacks some. The sample lists 150,000 to 200,000 clones; around 76% were seen once. V trimming: 7 bases; J trimming: 1 base; junction bases outside the gene matches: 5. Looked up from germline, CDR1 is SQVTM and CDR2 is ANQGSEA. The CDR3 consists of 13 residues. Regarding the study as a whole: It was reportedly the case that the classifier diagnosed cytomegalovirus status with high specificity and sensitivity. The later analysis indicated that the majority of CMV-associated TCR beta chains appeared HLA-restricted. Earlier analysis found most TCR beta V segments productive about 90% or about 30% of the time.

The source of this sequence is a girl under 18 in good health and CMV-seropositive. The genes are TRBV29-1 and TRBJ1-1; 8 bases agree with TRBD1. Sample: PBMCs. The CDR3 coding sequence is TGCAGCGCCTCTGGACAGGGGAACACTGAAGCTTTCTTT. It translates to CSASGQGNTEAFF.